The 3 T cell receptor beta chains reported below all come from one sample, sequenced in a study of monozygotic twins with cystic fibrosis. Clones were read by immunoSEQ multiplex PCR, and TCRdb kept only the in-frame ones, dropping some. The sample lists approximately 13,000 clones, 80% to 90% occurring once. Sequenced: blood. The receptors come from a boy aged 5 to 17 with cystic fibrosis.

The chain's CDR3 is CASSVSGVDTQYF. In DNA, the CDR3 is TGTGCCAGCAGCGTATCAGGAGTAGATACGCAGTATTTT. The chain uses TRBV9 and TRBJ2-3; D gene ambiguous. V was shortened by 1 base and J by 5 bases, with 8 bases between the two germline ends. Germline-derived CDR1 and CDR2 are SGDLS and YYNGEE. The CDR3 totals 13 residues.

This clone was seen more than once but under ten times. This chain links TRBV4-1 with TRBJ1-2; no reliable D call. V was trimmed by 2 bases and J by 4 bases, leaving 17 bases between them. Germline V gene lookup returns CDR1 MGHRA and CDR2 YSYEKL. The CDR3 sequence is 16 residues long. The CDR3: CASSQLNVGRGYGYTF. The CDR3 DNA sequence: TGCGCCAGCAGCCAATTAAATGTTGGACGGGGCTATGGCTACACCTTC.

The chain combines TRBV6-5 with TRBJ2-7; possible D gene TRBD1, 5 bases. V was pared by 0 bases and J by 0 bases, with 12 bases between. CDR1 is MNHEY, CDR2 SVGAGI, per germline. The CDR3 is 16 amino acids. CDR3 in DNA: TGTGCCAGCAGTTACTCAGGGGCGACGAGCTCCTACGAGCAGTACTTC. Protein product: CASSYSGATSSYEQYF.